This record covers a single T cell receptor beta chain. The data originate from a study of technical replicates of blood from several donors. CDR1 MRHNA and CDR2 SNTAGT come from the germline V gene. The germline V and J ends were trimmed by 1 base and 0 bases, with 8 bases remaining between them. This CDR3 spans 15 amino acids. Sequencing used immunoSEQ multiplex PCR; TCRdb keeps in-frame clones, though not all of them. The repertoire has roughly 15,000 clones, 84% of them found once; the top ten carry 10%. The chain uses TRBV6-4 and TRBJ2-3; TRBD1 is a possible D gene (6 bases). The TCR was taken from a human donor in good health. Material: PBMCs. The CDR3 DNA sequence: TGTGCCAGCAGTGACTGGGGGCGTAGCACAGATACGCAGTATTTT. Protein: CASSDWGRSTDTQYF.